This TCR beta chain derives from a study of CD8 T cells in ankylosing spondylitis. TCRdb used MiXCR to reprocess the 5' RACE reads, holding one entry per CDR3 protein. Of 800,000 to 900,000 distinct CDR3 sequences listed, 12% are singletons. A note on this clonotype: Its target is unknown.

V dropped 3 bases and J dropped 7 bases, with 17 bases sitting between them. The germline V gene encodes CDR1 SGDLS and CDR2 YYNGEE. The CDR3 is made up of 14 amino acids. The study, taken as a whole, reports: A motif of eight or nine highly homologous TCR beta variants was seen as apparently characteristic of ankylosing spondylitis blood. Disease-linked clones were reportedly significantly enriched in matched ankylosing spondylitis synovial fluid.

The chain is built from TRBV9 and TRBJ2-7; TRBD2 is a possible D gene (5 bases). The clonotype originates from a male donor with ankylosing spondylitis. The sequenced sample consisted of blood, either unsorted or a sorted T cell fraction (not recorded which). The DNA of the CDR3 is TGTGCCAGCAGCGCGGGCCTCAGTAAGCGGGAGCAGTACTTC. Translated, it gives CASSAGLSKREQYF.